The clone carrying this TCR beta chain showed up just once. Antigen: not known. The data are from a study of shared clonotypes between healthy human individuals. Findings and caveats of the study: Limited genetic and exposure-history diversity came from having few donors. Compared with clonotypes that all four donors shared, non-shared clonotypes had lower generation probabilities. Of the naive CD4 clonotypes, roughly 5.5% were shared across a handful of donors.

This table comes from immunoSEQ multiplex PCR, and its TCRdb copy is limited to in-frame clones, with some not included. In the table there are around 720,000 clones, around four fifths of which are singletons. Both subsets, CD45RA+ naive and CD45RA-negative memory, were split from the CD4+ cells. The receptor was isolated from a woman aged 25 to 39 in good health. Sequencing was performed on memory CD4+ T cells sorted from blood. Subset defined: CD45RA-negative fraction.

CDR3 DNA sequence: TGTGCCAGCCATACCCCCAGGGAAGCTTTCTTT. This translates into CASHTPREAFF. V is TRBV28 and J is TRBJ1-1, with unresolved D. CDR1 and CDR2 (germline): MDHEN, SYDVKM. This CDR3 is 11 amino acids long. V shed 8 bases and J shed 8 bases, with 12 bases lying between them. Drawing the rest from reference TRBV28 and TRBJ1-1, the complete variable domain is DVKVTQSSRYLVKRTGEKVFLECVQDMDHENMFWYRQDPGLGLRLIYFSYDVKMKEKGDIPEGYSVSREKKERFSLILESASTNQTSMYLCASHTPREAFFGQGTRLTVV.